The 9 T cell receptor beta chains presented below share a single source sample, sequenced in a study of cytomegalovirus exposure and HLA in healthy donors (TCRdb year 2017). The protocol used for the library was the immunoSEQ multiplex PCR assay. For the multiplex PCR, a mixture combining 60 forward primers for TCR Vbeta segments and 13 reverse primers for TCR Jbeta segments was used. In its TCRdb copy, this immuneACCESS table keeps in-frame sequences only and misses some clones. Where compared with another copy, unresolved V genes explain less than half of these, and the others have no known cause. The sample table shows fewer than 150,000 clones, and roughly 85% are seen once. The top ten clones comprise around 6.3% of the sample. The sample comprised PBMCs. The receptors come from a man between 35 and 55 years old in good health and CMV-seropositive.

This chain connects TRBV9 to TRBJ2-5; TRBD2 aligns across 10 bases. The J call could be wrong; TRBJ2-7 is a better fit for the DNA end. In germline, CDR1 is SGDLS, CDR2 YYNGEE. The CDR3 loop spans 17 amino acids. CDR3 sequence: CASSVGPSSGSADEQYF. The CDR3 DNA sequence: TGTGCCAGCAGCGTAGGACCCTCTAGCGGGAGTGCCGACGAGCAGTACTTC.

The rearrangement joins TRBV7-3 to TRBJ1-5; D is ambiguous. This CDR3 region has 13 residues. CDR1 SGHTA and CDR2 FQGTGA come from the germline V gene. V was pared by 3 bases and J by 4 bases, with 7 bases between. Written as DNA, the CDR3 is TGTGCCAGCAGCTTCAGTGTTAATCAGCCCCAGCATTTT. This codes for CASSFSVNQPQHF.

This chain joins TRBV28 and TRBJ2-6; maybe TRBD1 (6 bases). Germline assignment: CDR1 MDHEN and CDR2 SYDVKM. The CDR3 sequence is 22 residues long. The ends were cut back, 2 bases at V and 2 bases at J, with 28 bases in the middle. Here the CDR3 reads CASSLPILRLLQGATGANVLTF. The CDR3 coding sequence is TGTGCCAGCAGTTTACCAATACTACGTTTGTTACAGGGTGCTACTGGGGCCAACGTCCTGACTTTC.

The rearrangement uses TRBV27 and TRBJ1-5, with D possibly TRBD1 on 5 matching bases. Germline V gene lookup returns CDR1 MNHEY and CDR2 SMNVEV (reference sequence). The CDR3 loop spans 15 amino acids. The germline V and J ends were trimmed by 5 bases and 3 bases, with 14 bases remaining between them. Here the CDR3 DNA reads TGTGCCAGCAGTCCCCTAAGGGGTGACAATCAGCCCCAGCATTTT. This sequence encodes CASSPLRGDNQPQHF.

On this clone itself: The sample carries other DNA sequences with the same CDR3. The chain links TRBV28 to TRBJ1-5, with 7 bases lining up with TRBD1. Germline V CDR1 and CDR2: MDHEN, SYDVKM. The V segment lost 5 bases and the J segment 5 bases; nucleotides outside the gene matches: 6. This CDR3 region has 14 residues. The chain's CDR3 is CASSPLTGYQPQHF. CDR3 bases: TGTGCCAGCAGTCCCCTGACAGGGTATCAGCCCCAGCATTTT. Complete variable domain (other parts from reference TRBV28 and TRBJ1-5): DVKVTQSSRYLVKRTGEKVFLECVQDMDHENMFWYRQDPGLGLRLIYFSYDVKMKEKGDIPEGYSVSREKKERFSLILESASTNQTSMYLCASSPLTGYQPQHFGDGTRLSIL.

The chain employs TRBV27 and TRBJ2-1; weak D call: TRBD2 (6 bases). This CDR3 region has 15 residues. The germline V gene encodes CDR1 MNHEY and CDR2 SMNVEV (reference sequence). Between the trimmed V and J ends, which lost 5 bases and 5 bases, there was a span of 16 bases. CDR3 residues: CASSQRASTNNEQFF. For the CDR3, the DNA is TGTGCCAGCAGTCAGCGGGCCTCTACGAACAATGAGCAGTTCTTC.

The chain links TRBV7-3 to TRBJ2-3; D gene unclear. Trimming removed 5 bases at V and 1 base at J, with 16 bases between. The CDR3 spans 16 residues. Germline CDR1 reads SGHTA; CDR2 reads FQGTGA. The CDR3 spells CASSPGAGRGTDTQYF. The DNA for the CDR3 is TGTGCCAGCAGCCCCGGCGCAGGCCGCGGCACAGATACGCAGTATTTT.

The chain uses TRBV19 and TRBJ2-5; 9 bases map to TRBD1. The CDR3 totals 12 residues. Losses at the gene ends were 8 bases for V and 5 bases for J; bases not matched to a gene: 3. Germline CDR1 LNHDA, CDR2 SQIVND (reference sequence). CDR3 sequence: CASDRGGETQYF. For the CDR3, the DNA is TGTGCCAGTGACAGGGGGGGGGAGACCCAGTACTTC. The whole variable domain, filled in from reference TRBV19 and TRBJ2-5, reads DGGITQSPKYLFRKEGQNVTLSCEQNLNHDAMYWYRQDPGQGLRLIYYSQIVNDFQKGDIAEGYSVSREKKESFPLTVTSAQKNPTAFYLCASDRGGETQYFGPGTRLLVL.

The CDR3, as DNA: TGCGCCAGCAGCTTGGAGGACAGCGTGAACACTGAAGCTTTCTTT. Amino acids: CASSLEDSVNTEAFF. The chain carries TRBV5-1 and TRBJ1-1, with D perhaps TRBD1 (6 bases). The V end lost 0 bases, the J end lost 0 bases, and 9 bases lay between the germline ends. This CDR3 has 15 amino acids. Germline V gene data show CDR1 as SGHRS and CDR2 as YFSETQ.